This TCR beta chain was found in a study of cytomegalovirus exposure and HLA in healthy donors. A multiplex PCR was run with 60 Vbeta primers and 13 Jbeta primers. TCRdb keeps only in-frame clones here, not all; method: immunoSEQ multiplex PCR. In the table there are about 140,000 clones, 65% to 80% of which are singletons. V trimming: 7 bases; J trimming: 5 bases; junction bases outside the gene matches: 11. The CDR3 sequence is 14 residues long. Germline CDR1 and CDR2: SGHAT and FQNNGV. The material sequenced was PBMCs. The chain combines TRBV11-2 with TRBJ2-7, with 7 bases that match TRBD1. This receptor was taken from a man aged 30 to 45 in good health and CMV-seronegative. CDR3 region: CASTLGTVLNEQYF. The CDR3 DNA reads TGTGCCAGCACCCTTGGGACAGTCCTCAACGAGCAGTACTTC.